This T cell receptor (beta chain) is drawn from a study of Ad26.COV2.S vaccination and SARS-CoV-2 variants. Background on the study: Each vaccinee took Ad26.COV2.S intramuscularly, once or twice 56 days apart.

Only in-frame clones appear in the TCRdb table, and some are missing; sequencing was by immunoSEQ multiplex PCR. Of about 460,000 clones in the sample, roughly nine tenths were seen once. The CDR3 length is 13 residues. V shed 7 bases and J shed 0 bases, with 7 bases lying between them. CDR1 and CDR2 from the germline V gene are MNHEY and SVGAGI. The treatment is: 19 received Ad26.COV2.S at low or high dose, single or two shots; roughly five received placebo; per-sample allocation not given. It was on day 63 after the first vaccine or placebo injection that samples were taken. Sequences were derived from peripheral blood, sampled in a trial of Ad26.COV2.S vaccine versus placebo. This TCR was recovered from a person between 18 and 60 years old who received the Ad26.COV2.S COVID-19 vaccine or a placebo. The genes are TRBV6-5 and TRBJ1-3; D gene unclear. This CDR3 reads CASTKRSGNTIYF. CDR3 DNA: TGTGCCAGCACCAAACGCTCTGGAAACACCATATATTTT.